This TCR beta chain was found in a study of cytomegalovirus exposure and HLA in healthy donors. General study results and limits: Most TCRs appeared rarely, but some public TCRs recurred in many donors. Through in vitro validation, a few CMV-associated chains were shown to be specific for CMV antigens.

This clone is judged medium-sized. As yet, its antigen is unknown. Data came from immunoSEQ multiplex PCR; TCRdb stores just in-frame clones and leaves some out. The sample yields around 200,000 clones, around 82% seen once. V lost 2 bases and J 4 bases, leaving 11 bases between the germline ends. This CDR3 comprises 14 residues. Germline V gene data show CDR1 as MNHNS and CDR2 as SASEGT. The origin of this receptor is a woman aged 18-29 years in good health and CMV-seropositive. The genes are TRBV6-1 and TRBJ1-2; D perhaps matches TRBD1 (6 bases). The sequenced material came from PBMCs. CDR3 residues: CASSELDRSYGYTF. The CDR3 bases are TGTGCCAGCAGTGAATTGGACAGAAGCTATGGCTACACCTTC.